Presented here are 27 T cell receptor beta chains from one specimen sequenced in a study of CD8 T cells in Susac syndrome. When the RNA was reverse transcribed, random hexamers were used with an input of 0.5 to 1 ug. TCRdb called the immunoSEQ multiplex PCR reads again in MiXCR, with one record for every CDR3 protein. Among some 180,000 distinct CDR3 sequences listed, 85% to 95% were seen once. Sequencing was performed on CD4+ T cells from PBMCs. The receptors were sampled from a human donor in good health.

This clonotype was seen a single time. The chain joins TRBV5-1 to TRBJ2-3; D tentatively reads TRBD1 or TRBD2 (5 bases each). V lost 0 bases and J lost 2, with 13 bases in between. From germline, CDR1 is SGHRS and CDR2 YFSETQ. The CDR3 is 16 residues long. DNA for the CDR3: TGCGCCAGCAGCTTGGGGCAGGGACGTCCCACAGATACGCAGTATTTT. It codes for CASSLGQGRPTDTQYF.

The CDR3 is CASNPVDFSPLHF. CDR3 DNA: TGTGCCAGCAACCCAGTCGATTTTTCACCCCTCCACTTT. The chain employs TRBV28 and TRBJ1-6; unclear D gene. The CDR3 covers 13 residues. Germline V gene lookup returns CDR1 MDHEN and CDR2 SYDVKM. The germline V and J ends were trimmed by 7 bases and 9 bases, with 13 bases remaining between them.

The rearrangement links TRBV5-1 to TRBJ1-6; weak D call: TRBD1 (5 bases). This CDR3 spans 14 amino acids. Germline V gene data show CDR1 as SGHRS and CDR2 as YFSETQ. Deletions cut 3 bases from V and 14 bases from J, with 18 bases between. DNA of the CDR3: TGCGCCAGCAGCTCGGAAGGGGCCTCCCGGACCCTCCACTTT. Its protein is CASSSEGASRTLHF.

This sequence joins TRBV7-2 and TRBJ1-1; TRBD1 is a possible D gene (5 bases). Per germline, CDR1 SGHTA and CDR2 FQGNSA. This CDR3 is 17 amino acids long. V was pared by 2 bases and J by 4 bases, with 20 bases between. As DNA, the CDR3 is TGTGCCAGCAGCTTATTACGGGACGTAAGGTTAGGCACTGAAGCTTTCTTT. Translating gives CASSLLRDVRLGTEAFF. Full variable domain (remainder filled in from reference TRBV7-2 and TRBJ1-1): GAGVSQSPSNKVTEKGKDVELRCDPISGHTALYWYRQSLGQGLEFLIYFQGNSAPDKSGLPSDRFSAERTGGSVSTLTIQRTQQEDSAVYLCASSLLRDVRLGTEAFFGQGTRLTVV.

This clonotype was counted once. The chain combines TRBV5-1 with TRBJ2-2; D not certain. V was shortened by 3 bases and J by 2 bases, with 11 bases between the two germline ends. CDR3 length: 15 amino acids. Germline CDR1 reads SGHRS; CDR2 reads YFSETQ. In DNA, the CDR3 is TGCGCCAGCAGCTCCTTCGACCTAAACACCGGGGAGCTGTTTTTT. This codes for CASSSFDLNTGELFF. Full variable domain (rest looked up from reference TRBV5-1 and TRBJ2-2): KAGVTQTPRYLIKTRGQQVTLSCSPISGHRSVSWYQQTPGQGLQFLFEYFSETQRNKGNFPGRFSGRQFSNSRSEMNVSTLELGDSALYLCASSSFDLNTGELFFGEGSRLTVL.

V is TRBV16 and J is TRBJ1-1; D is uncertain. The CDR3 is made up of 15 amino acids. Germline CDR1 is KGHSY and CDR2 is FQNENV. Trimming pared 0 bases from V and 2 bases from J, leaving 10 bases between. Here the CDR3 reads CASSQSLPINTEAFF. The CDR3 DNA reads as TGTGCCAGCAGCCAATCCCTCCCAATTAACACTGAAGCTTTCTTT.

In its sample, this clonotype was seen a few times. The chain joins TRBV28 to TRBJ2-3; TRBD1 is a possible D gene (6 bases). V shed 6 bases and J shed 3 bases, with 13 bases lying between them. Germline assignment: CDR1 MDHEN and CDR2 SYDVKM. The CDR3 is made up of 14 amino acids. The CDR3 DNA is TGTGCCAGCAGCTGGGGGCAGGGGACAGATACGCAGTATTTT. It translates to CASSWGQGTDTQYF.

This chain links TRBV3-1 with TRBJ2-1; D gene unclear. The germline V gene encodes CDR1 LGHDT and CDR2 YNNKEL (reference sequence). The germline V and J ends were trimmed by 1 base and 8 bases, with 12 bases remaining between them. The CDR3 loop spans 14 amino acids. CDR3 protein: CASSQVPGVHEQFF. The CDR3 nucleotides are TGTGCCAGCAGCCAAGTCCCAGGAGTCCATGAGCAGTTCTTC.

This clonotype was detected once. The chain is built from TRBV20-1 and TRBJ2-1; no definite D call. The CDR3 sequence is 14 residues long. CDR1 and CDR2 (germline): DFQATT, SNEGSKA (reference sequence). Trimming took 3 bases from V and 4 from J, leaving 13 bases between them. CDR3 bases: TGCAGTGCTAGGGGTAGGCAGGTATACAATGAGCAGTTCTTC. It encodes CSARGRQVYNEQFF.

The chain links TRBV24-1 to TRBJ2-5; 7 nucleotides line up with TRBD1. Trimming removed 4 bases from V and 2 bases from J; junction bases left unmatched: 3. Germline-derived CDR1 and CDR2 are KGHDR and SFDVKD. The CDR3 length is 14 residues. The CDR3 bases are TGTGCCACCAGTGAAGGACAGGTACAAGAGACCCAGTACTTC. Protein: CATSEGQVQETQYF.

This clonotype is a singleton in its sample. V gene TRBV5-6 combines with J gene TRBJ2-1; no clear D. CDR1 and CDR2 (germline): SGHDT, YYEEEE. The CDR3 totals 12 residues. V was pared by 3 bases and J by 6 bases, with 7 bases between. CDR3 DNA sequence: TGTGCCAGCAGCTGGGCGTTCAATGAGCAGTTCTTC. Translation: CASSWAFNEQFF.

V usage is TRBV29-1 and J usage is TRBJ1-3; a weak D match, TRBD1 (6 bases). The CDR3 covers 16 residues. CDR1 and CDR2 from the germline V gene are SQVTM and ANQGSEA. V was trimmed by 0 bases and J by 1 base, leaving 13 bases between them. Here the CDR3 DNA reads TGCAGCGTTGAAGATCGCCCGGGGGCGTCTGGAAACACCATATATTTT. It codes for CSVEDRPGASGNTIYF.

CDR3 DNA sequence: TGCGCCAGCAGCTTGGGCCGTAGGGACAGGGTAACAGATACGCAGTATTTT. Its protein is CASSLGRRDRVTDTQYF. The J gene is TRBJ2-3, the V gene TRBV5-1, with 9 bases that match TRBD1. The V and J ends lost 0 bases and 3 bases, in that order; junction bases with no gene match: 8. Germline V gene sequence: CDR1 SGHRS, CDR2 YFSETQ. The CDR3 length is 17 residues. The variable domain in full, with the rest retrieved from reference TRBV5-1 and TRBJ2-3, is KAGVTQTPRYLIKTRGQQVTLSCSPISGHRSVSWYQQTPGQGLQFLFEYFSETQRNKGNFPGRFSGRQFSNSRSEMNVSTLELGDSALYLCASSLGRRDRVTDTQYFGPGTRLTVL.

This chain links TRBV6-5 with TRBJ1-4, with D tentatively TRBD1 (5 bases). The CDR3 length is 12 residues. V gave up 4 bases and J gave up 12 bases, with 12 bases separating them. The germline V gene encodes CDR1 MNHEY and CDR2 SVGAGI. The CDR3 sequence is CASSSVVGELFF. The CDR3 nucleotides read TGTGCCAGCAGTTCCGTGGTGGGGGAACTGTTTTTT.

In DNA, the CDR3 is TGTGCCAGCAGCTTTCCAGATCGGGCAGTCTATGGCTACACCTTC. Protein: CASSFPDRAVYGYTF. The chain recombines TRBV7-2 with TRBJ1-2; D not resolved. The CDR3 runs to 15 residues. CDR1 SGHTA and CDR2 FQGNSA come from the germline V gene. Trimming cost V 3 bases and J 4 bases, with 15 bases left between them.

The V and J genes are TRBV12-3 or TRBV12-4 and TRBJ2-2, with TRBD1 matching 9 bases. V was clipped by 7 bases and J by 7 bases; unmatched bases: 13. The length of the CDR3 is 16 residues. The CDR3 coding sequence is TGTGCCAGCACACCGGGACAGGGTGGGGGTCACGGGGAGCTGTTTTTT. It encodes CASTPGQGGGHGELFF.

This clonotype showed up just once. The V and J genes are TRBV2 and TRBJ2-3; 8 bases are a match to TRBD2. The germline gives CDR1 SNHLY, CDR2 FYNNEI. CDR3 length: 16 amino acids. V was clipped by 5 bases and J by 1 base; unmatched bases: 8. The CDR3 spells CASSKGAGGRTDTQYF. CDR3 DNA sequence: TGTGCCAGCAGTAAAGGGGCGGGGGGACGCACAGATACGCAGTATTTT.

The chain's CDR3 is CASSFDRGRGEAFF. The CDR3 bases are TGTGCCAGCTCCTTCGACAGGGGACGTGGTGAAGCTTTCTTT. The V and J genes are TRBV18 and TRBJ1-1; TRBD1 agrees at 8 bases. In germline, CDR1 is KGHSH, CDR2 LQKENI. CDR3 length: 14 residues. The junction had 10 bases not matched to a gene; V was cut back by 6 bases and J by 7 bases.

The chain uses TRBV4-3 and TRBJ1-4, with 7 bases lining up with TRBD1. With 4 bases clipped from V and 8 bases from J, the junction kept 10 bases outside the gene matches. This CDR3 spans 15 amino acids. The germline gives CDR1 LGHNA, CDR2 YSLEER. This CDR3 reads CASSRDRGLVEKLFF. CDR3 coding DNA: TGCGCCAGCAGCCGGGATAGGGGGCTGGTGGAAAAACTGTTTTTT.

The CDR3 region is CASSLPTGGEAFF. CDR3 coding DNA: TGCGCCAGCAGCTTGCCCACAGGGGGTGAAGCTTTCTTT. V usage is TRBV5-1 and J usage is TRBJ1-1; 8 bases agree with TRBD1. In germline, CDR1 is SGHRS, CDR2 YFSETQ. V dropped 1 base and J dropped 7; count of bases not matched to a gene: 3. The length of the CDR3 is 13 residues. The whole variable domain, remainder taken from reference TRBV5-1 and TRBJ1-1, is KAGVTQTPRYLIKTRGQQVTLSCSPISGHRSVSWYQQTPGQGLQFLFEYFSETQRNKGNFPGRFSGRQFSNSRSEMNVSTLELGDSALYLCASSLPTGGEAFFGQGTRLTVV.

V is TRBV3-1 and J is TRBJ2-7; 10 bases map to TRBD1. Germline V CDR1 and CDR2: LGHDT, YNNKEL (reference sequence). CDR3 length equals 13 residues. Germline trimming cut 2 bases from V and 7 bases from J; bases unmatched to any gene: 2. For the CDR3, the DNA is TGTGCCAGCAGCCAAAGGACAGGGGGAGAGCAGTACTTC. Amino acid sequence: CASSQRTGGEQYF.

The chain employs TRBV20-1 and TRBJ2-7; 8 nucleotides agree with TRBD1. The trim removed 8 bases at V and 3 bases at J, leaving 18 bases unmatched. The germline gives CDR1 DFQATT, CDR2 SNEGSKA (reference sequence). The CDR3 runs to 16 residues. For the CDR3, the DNA is TGCAGTTCCCAGTCACCCCGGGACAGGTACTACTACGAGCAGTACTTC. This gives the protein CSSQSPRDRYYYEQYF.

This clonotype was recorded once. The rearrangement links TRBV6-1 to TRBJ1-6, with 7 bases that match TRBD1. J was trimmed by 6 bases and V by 5 bases; bases with no gene match: 10. Germline V CDR1 and CDR2: MNHNS, SASEGT. The CDR3 loop spans 16 amino acids. The CDR3, as DNA: TGTGCCAGCAGTCGGCAAACGGGACAGTTTAATTCACCCCTCCACTTT. It encodes CASSRQTGQFNSPLHF.

This chain joins TRBV12-3 or TRBV12-4 and TRBJ1-5, with D uncertain. The CDR3 consists of 14 residues. Trimming took 6 bases from V and 4 from J, leaving 13 bases between them. CDR3 nucleotides: TGTGCCAGCAGCGTATGGGCACGAAATCAGCCCCAGCATTTT. Translated: CASSVWARNQPQHF.

The chain carries TRBV12-3 or TRBV12-4 and TRBJ2-7, with TRBD1 as a possible D gene (6 bases). The CDR3 runs to 16 residues. Trimming stripped 6 bases from V and 0 bases from J, with 18 bases between. CDR3 nucleotides: TGTGCCAGCAGCCTAACCCTTGGACAGAGCTCCTACGAGCAGTACTTC. This translates into CASSLTLGQSSYEQYF.

V gene TRBV6-6 combines with J gene TRBJ2-5; D gene uncertain. The CDR3 spans 12 residues. Trimming removed 5 bases from V and 1 base from J, with 5 bases in between. Per the germline V gene, CDR1 is MNHNY and CDR2 is SVGAGI (reference sequence). The CDR3 nucleotides read TGTGCCAGCAGTCATGTCCAAGAGACCCAGTACTTC. Its protein is CASSHVQETQYF.

Here the CDR3 reads CASRMGPNEKLFF. DNA of the CDR3: TGTGCCAGCAGAATGGGCCCAAATGAAAAACTGTTTTTT. The chain links TRBV7-2 to TRBJ1-4; D is unresolved. The CDR3 totals 13 residues. With 6 bases removed from V and 5 bases from J, the gap between germline ends came to 10 bases. Germline-derived CDR1 and CDR2 are SGHTA and FQGNSA.